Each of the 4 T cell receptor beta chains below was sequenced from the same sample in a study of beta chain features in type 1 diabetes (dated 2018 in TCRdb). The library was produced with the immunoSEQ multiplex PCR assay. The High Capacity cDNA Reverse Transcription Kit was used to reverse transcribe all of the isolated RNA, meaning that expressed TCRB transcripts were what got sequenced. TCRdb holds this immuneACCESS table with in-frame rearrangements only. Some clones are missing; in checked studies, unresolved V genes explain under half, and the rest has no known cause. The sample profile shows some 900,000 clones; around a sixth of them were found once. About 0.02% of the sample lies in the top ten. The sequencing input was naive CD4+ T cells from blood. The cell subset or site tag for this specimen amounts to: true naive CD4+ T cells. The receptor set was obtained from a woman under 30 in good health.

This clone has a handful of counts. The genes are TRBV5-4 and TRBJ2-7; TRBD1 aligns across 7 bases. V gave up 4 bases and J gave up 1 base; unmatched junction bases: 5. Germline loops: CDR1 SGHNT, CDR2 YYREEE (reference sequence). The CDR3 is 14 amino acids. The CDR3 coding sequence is TGTGCCAGCAGCCCAGACAGGGCTTCCTACGAGCAGTACTTC. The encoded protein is CASSPDRASYEQYF.

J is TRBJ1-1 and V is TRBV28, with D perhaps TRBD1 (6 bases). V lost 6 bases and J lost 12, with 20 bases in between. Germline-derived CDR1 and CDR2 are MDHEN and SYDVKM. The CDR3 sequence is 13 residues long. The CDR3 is CASSRRTVSGTFF. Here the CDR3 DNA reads TGTGCCAGCAGCCGACGGACAGTATCGGGGACTTTCTTT.

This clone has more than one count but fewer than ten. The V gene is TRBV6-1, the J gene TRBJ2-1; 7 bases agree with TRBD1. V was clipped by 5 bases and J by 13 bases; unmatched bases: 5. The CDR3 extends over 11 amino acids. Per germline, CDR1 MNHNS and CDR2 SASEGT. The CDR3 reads CASSKGGSQFF. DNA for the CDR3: TGTGCCAGCAGTAAAGGGGGCTCCCAGTTCTTC.

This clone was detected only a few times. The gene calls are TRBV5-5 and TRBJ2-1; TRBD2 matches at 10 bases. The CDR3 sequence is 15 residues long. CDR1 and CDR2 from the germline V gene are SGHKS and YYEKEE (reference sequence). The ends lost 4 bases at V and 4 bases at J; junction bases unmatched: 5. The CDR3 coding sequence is TGTGCCAGCAGCATGTTAGCGGGGGGATACAATGAGCAGTTCTTC. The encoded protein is CASSMLAGGYNEQFF.